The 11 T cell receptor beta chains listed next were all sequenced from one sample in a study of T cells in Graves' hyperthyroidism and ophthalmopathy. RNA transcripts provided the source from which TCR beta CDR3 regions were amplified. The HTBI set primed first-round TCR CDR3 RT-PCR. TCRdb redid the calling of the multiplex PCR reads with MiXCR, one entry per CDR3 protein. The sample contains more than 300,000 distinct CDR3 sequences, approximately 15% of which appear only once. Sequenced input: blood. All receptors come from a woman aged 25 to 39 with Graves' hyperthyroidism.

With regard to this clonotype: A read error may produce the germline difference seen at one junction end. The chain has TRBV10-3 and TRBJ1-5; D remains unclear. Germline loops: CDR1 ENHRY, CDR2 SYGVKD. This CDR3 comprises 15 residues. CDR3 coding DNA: TGTGCCATTGGACTCTCGGGAGATAGCAGTCAGCCCCAGCATTTT. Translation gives CAIGLSGDSSQPQHF.

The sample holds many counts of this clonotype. The DNA of the CDR3 is TGCAGTGCTAGTCGTGGCGGGGGTCATGAGCAGTTCTTC. Residues: CSASRGGGHEQFF. The chain couples TRBV20-1 to TRBJ2-1; the match to TRBD2 covers 7 bases. The CDR3 is made up of 13 amino acids. Germline V gives CDR1 DFQATT, CDR2 SNEGSKA (reference sequence). After removal of 3 bases from V and 8 bases from J, the junction contained 7 bases not matched to a gene.

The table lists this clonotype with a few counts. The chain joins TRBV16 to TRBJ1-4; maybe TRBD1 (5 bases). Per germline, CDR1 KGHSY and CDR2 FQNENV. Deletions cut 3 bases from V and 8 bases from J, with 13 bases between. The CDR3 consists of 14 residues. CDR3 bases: TGTGCCAGCAGCCACGGATTACCAGGGGAAAAACTGTTTTTT. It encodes CASSHGLPGEKLFF.

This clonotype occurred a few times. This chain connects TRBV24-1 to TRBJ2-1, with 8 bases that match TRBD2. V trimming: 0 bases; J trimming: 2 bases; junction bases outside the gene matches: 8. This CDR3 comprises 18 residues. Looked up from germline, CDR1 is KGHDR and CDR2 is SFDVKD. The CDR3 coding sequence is TGTGCCACCAGTGATTTGGGTCCCTCCGGGGGGGCCTACAATGAGCAGTTCTTC. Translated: CATSDLGPSGGAYNEQFF.

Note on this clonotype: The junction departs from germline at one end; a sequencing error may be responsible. DNA for the CDR3: TGCGCCACCAAACCGGCCCCAGGGAAAAGGTCCTACGAGCAGTACTTC. Encoded protein: CATKPAPGKRSYEQYF. This chain joins TRBV11-1 and TRBJ2-7; weak D call: TRBD1 (5 bases). Germline V CDR1 and CDR2: SGHAT, FQDESV (reference sequence). The CDR3 totals 16 residues.

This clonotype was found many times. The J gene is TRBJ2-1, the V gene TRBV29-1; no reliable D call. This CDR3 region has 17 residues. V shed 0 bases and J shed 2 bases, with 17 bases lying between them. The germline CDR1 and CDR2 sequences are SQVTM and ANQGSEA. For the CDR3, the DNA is TGCAGCGTTGAAGAGCTCGGATTTGGCAGTACCTACAATGAGCAGTTCTTC. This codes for CSVEELGFGSTYNEQFF.

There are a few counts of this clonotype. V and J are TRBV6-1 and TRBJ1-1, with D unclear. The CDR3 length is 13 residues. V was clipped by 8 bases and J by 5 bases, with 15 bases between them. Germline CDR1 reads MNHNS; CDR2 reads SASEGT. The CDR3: CASRSSRDTEAFF. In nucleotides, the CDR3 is TGTGCCAGCCGGAGCTCCCGTGATACTGAAGCTTTCTTT.

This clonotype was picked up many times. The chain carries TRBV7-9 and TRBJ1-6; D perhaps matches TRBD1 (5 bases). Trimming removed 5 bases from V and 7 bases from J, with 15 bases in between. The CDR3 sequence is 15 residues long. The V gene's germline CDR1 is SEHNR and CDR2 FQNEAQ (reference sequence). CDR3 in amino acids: CASSPLEGPNSPLHF. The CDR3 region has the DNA TGTGCCAGCAGCCCCCTTGAGGGACCGAATTCACCCCTCCACTTT.

In nucleotides, the CDR3 is TGTGCCAGCAGTTCCAGGGACCGAGCTAATGAAAAACTGTTTTTT. Translating gives CASSSRDRANEKLFF. The chain has TRBV6-2 or TRBV6-3 and TRBJ1-4; D is possibly TRBD1 (5 bases). V gave up 4 bases and J gave up 3 bases, with 12 bases separating them. CDR1 is MNHEY, CDR2 SVGEGT, per germline. The CDR3 covers 15 residues.

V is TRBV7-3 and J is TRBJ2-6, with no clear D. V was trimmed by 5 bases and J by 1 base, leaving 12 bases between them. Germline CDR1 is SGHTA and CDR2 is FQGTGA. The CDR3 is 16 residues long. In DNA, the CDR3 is TGTGCCAGCAGCCCCACGTACTTGTCTGGGGCCAACGTCCTGACTTTC. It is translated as CASSPTYLSGANVLTF.

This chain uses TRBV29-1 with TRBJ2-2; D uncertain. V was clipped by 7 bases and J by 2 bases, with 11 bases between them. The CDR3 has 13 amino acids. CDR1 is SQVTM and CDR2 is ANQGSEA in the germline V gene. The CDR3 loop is CSANVRNTGELFF. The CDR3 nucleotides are TGCAGCGCCAACGTTCGAAACACCGGGGAGCTGTTTTTT.